The 23 T cell receptor beta chains presented below share a single source sample, sequenced in a study of metastatic and nonmetastatic thyroid tumors. Before thyroid surgery, none of the patients had received any treatment. TCRdb re-called clones via MiXCR from the PCR reads. Among 14,000 to 15,000 clones listed, roughly a fifth were seen once. The sample comprised blood. The receptor set was obtained from a female donor with papillary thyroid cancer or a benign thyroid nodule (not recorded which). Some clones in this sample may be carry-over from other donors' samples.

The chain combines TRBV6-1 with TRBJ1-2; TRBD1 matches at 7 bases. The ends lost 10 bases at V and 8 bases at J; junction bases unmatched: 13. CDR1 and CDR2 (germline): MNHNS, SASEGT. The CDR3 covers 13 residues. The CDR3 sequence is CATSRQGKLGYTF. In DNA form, the CDR3 reads TGTGCCACCAGCAGACAGGGAAAGTTGGGCTACACCTTC.

At least ten counts were recorded for this clone. The chain is built from TRBV13 and TRBJ2-1; D perhaps matches TRBD2 (7 bases). Germline CDR1 is PRHDT and CDR2 is FYEKMQ (reference sequence). The germline V and J ends were trimmed by 5 bases and 7 bases, with 15 bases remaining between them. The CDR3 has 14 residues. CDR3 coding DNA: TGTGCCAGCAGCCCACACGGGGGGCGGAATGAGCAGTTCTTC. It codes for CASSPHGGRNEQFF.

V and J are TRBV6-1 and TRBJ1-1, with D possibly TRBD1 on 6 matching bases. From germline, CDR1 is MNHNS and CDR2 SASEGT. The CDR3 consists of 13 residues. V lost 7 bases, J lost 4 bases, and 13 bases lay in between. The CDR3 sequence: CASNQGSGTEAFF. In DNA, the CDR3 is TGTGCCAGCAATCAGGGGTCGGGCACTGAAGCTTTCTTT.

This clone appeared a few times. The chain has TRBV7-2 and TRBJ2-3; D unresolved. The CDR3 extends over 11 amino acids. Germline V lookup: CDR1 SGHTA, CDR2 FQGNSA. Trimming removed 4 bases from V and 2 bases from J, with 1 base in between. The CDR3 protein is CASSYTDTQYF. DNA for the CDR3: TGTGCCAGCAGCTACACAGATACGCAGTATTTT.

Sample share makes this clone medium-sized (0.01 to 0.1%). This chain connects TRBV24-1 to TRBJ2-5; 8 bases align to TRBD2. The CDR3 has 15 amino acids. Germline V gene data show CDR1 as KGHDR and CDR2 as SFDVKD. J lost 0 bases, V lost 5 bases, and 4 bases had no gene match. CDR3 in DNA: TGTGCCACCAGTGGCGGGGGGTGGGACCAAGAGACCCAGTACTTC. It yields the protein CATSGGGWDQETQYF.

This chain uses TRBV20-1 with TRBJ2-3, with a possible D match to TRBD2 (7 bases). CDR3 size: 17 residues. Germline V gene sequence: CDR1 DFQATT, CDR2 SNEGSKA (reference sequence). The V gene lost 3 bases and the J gene lost 7 bases, with 26 bases spanning the gap. Written as DNA, the CDR3 is TGCAGTGCTAGGACCTTAAGAGGAGGGGGAGGGCCGCATACGCAGTATTTT. It specifies CSARTLRGGGGPHTQYF.

This clone has a count of ten or more. The chain is built from TRBV20-1 and TRBJ2-5; no definite D call. This CDR3 contains 12 residues. The germline CDR1 and CDR2 sequences are DFQATT and SNEGSKA (reference sequence). The CDR3 loop reads CITDRLAETQYF. CDR3 nucleotide sequence: TGCATCACGGACCGATTGGCAGAGACCCAGTACTTC.

The V and J genes are TRBV28 and TRBJ2-3, with D uncertain. The ends were cut back, 2 bases at V and 4 bases at J, with 13 bases in the middle. Germline-derived CDR1 and CDR2 are MDHEN and SYDVKM. The CDR3 runs to 15 residues. This CDR3 is CASSLQIKGADTQYF. The CDR3 DNA reads as TGTGCCAGCAGTTTACAAATCAAAGGCGCAGATACGCAGTATTTT.

By proportion, this clone is medium-sized. V usage is TRBV6-1 and J usage is TRBJ2-7, with D perhaps given as TRBD1 or TRBD2 (7 bases each). Germline assignment: CDR1 MNHNS and CDR2 SASEGT. V lost 0 bases to trimming and J lost 9 bases, with 21 bases between them. The CDR3 covers 16 residues. The CDR3 coding sequence is TGTGCCAGCAGTGAAGCGCTGGACAGGTACTGGGAGGGGCAGTACTTC. Residues: CASSEALDRYWEGQYF.

J is TRBJ1-2 and V is TRBV7-2; no definite D call. Trimming left V 1 base short and J 4 bases short, with 4 bases between. The CDR3 sequence is 12 residues long. Germline CDR1 is SGHTA and CDR2 is FQGNSA. The CDR3 nucleotides read TGTGCCAGCAGCTTAGTGTTCTATGGCTACACCTTC. This sequence encodes CASSLVFYGYTF.

This clone was detected ten times or more. The chain recombines TRBV4-2 with TRBJ2-1; TRBD2 aligns across 14 bases. Germline V gene sequence: CDR1 LGHNA, CDR2 YNFKEQ. With 6 bases clipped from V and 5 bases from J, the junction kept 9 bases outside the gene matches. The CDR3 covers 17 residues. The CDR3 sequence is CASSEGLAGVGNNEQFF. CDR3 sequence (DNA): TGTGCCAGCAGTGAGGGACTAGCGGGAGTTGGGAACAATGAGCAGTTCTTC.

At least ten counts were recorded for this clone. This chain uses TRBV4-2 with TRBJ1-1, with a tentative D call TRBD1 (5 bases). CDR1 is LGHNA, CDR2 YNFKEQ, per germline. V was pared by 2 bases and J by 6 bases, with 13 bases between. CDR3 size: 14 residues. The CDR3 bases are TGTGCCAGCAGCCAAAGGGGCAGGGAATCTGAAGCTTTCTTT. This translates into CASSQRGRESEAFF.

The sample holds many counts of this clone. This chain joins TRBV4-1 and TRBJ1-5; 8 nucleotides line up with TRBD1. Trimming at V came to 3 bases and at J to 5 bases, leaving 15 bases not matched to a gene. The CDR3 is 18 residues long. Germline CDR1 is MGHRA and CDR2 is YSYEKL. The CDR3 reads CASSHVGQGGPRYQPQHF. The CDR3 bases are TGCGCCAGCAGCCATGTTGGACAGGGAGGACCCCGGTATCAGCCCCAGCATTTT.

In its sample, this clone ranks as medium-sized (0.01 to 0.1%). CDR3 in DNA: TGTGCCAGCAGTGAACCCCCATACGATGAGCAGTTCTTC. It specifies CASSEPPYDEQFF. The rearrangement uses TRBV25-1 and TRBJ2-1, with unresolved D. Germline values: CDR1 MGHDK, CDR2 SYGVNS. The CDR3 sequence is 13 residues long. Trimming removed 2 bases from V and 8 bases from J, with 10 bases in between.

In its sample, this clone ranks as medium-sized. V is TRBV6-1 and J is TRBJ2-3, with D possibly TRBD2 on 5 matching bases. Germline V CDR1 and CDR2: MNHNS, SASEGT. V was clipped by 5 bases and J by 2 bases, with 14 bases between them. This CDR3 is built from 15 residues. CDR3 region: CASSTPGSATDTQYF. Here the CDR3 DNA reads TGTGCCAGCAGTACGCCGGGATCCGCCACAGATACGCAGTATTTT.

The V and J genes are TRBV7-8 and TRBJ2-1; D could derive from TRBD1 or TRBD2 (5 bases each). This CDR3 contains 15 residues. Germline lookup yields CDR1 SGHVS and CDR2 FQNEAQ. V lost 5 bases, J lost 7 bases, and 18 bases lay in between. The DNA for the CDR3 is TGTGCCAGCAGCCTTGGCCCGGGACCAAGGAATGAGCAGTTCTTC. Translating it yields CASSLGPGPRNEQFF.

The gene calls are TRBV12-3 or TRBV12-4 and TRBJ1-1, with 7 positions matching TRBD1. The trim removed 7 bases at V and 5 bases at J, leaving 16 bases unmatched. The CDR3 totals 16 residues. The DNA for the CDR3 is TGTGCCAGCATCCGCTTTTCAGGGGGGAGTGCTACTGAAGCTTTCTTT. The encoded protein is CASIRFSGGSATEAFF.

Ten or more counts support this clone. This chain uses TRBV14 with TRBJ1-3; 11 nucleotides line up with TRBD1. CDR1 and CDR2 (germline): SGHDN, FVKESK. Trimming took 4 bases from V and 8 from J; bases not matched to a gene: 7. The CDR3 length is 15 residues. The DNA of the CDR3 is TGTGCCAGCAGCCGAGGGACAGGGGGAGTATACACCATATATTTT. Its translation is CASSRGTGGVYTIYF.

This clone has only a few counts. This may stem from a read error, because a much larger clone lies one nucleotide away. The chain carries TRBV9 and TRBJ1-1; 7 bases map to TRBD1. The germline V gene encodes CDR1 SGDLS and CDR2 YYNGEE. Unmatched junction bases numbered 8, after V lost 6 bases and J lost 3 bases. This CDR3 is built from 14 residues. For the CDR3, the DNA is TGTGCCAGCATCCCACGACAGGGCTACACTGAAGCTTTCTTT. It translates to CASIPRQGYTEAFF. The complete variable domain, with remaining parts taken from reference TRBV9 and TRBJ1-1, reads DSGVTQTPKHLITATGQRVTLRCSPRSGDLSVYWYQQSLDQGLQFLIQYYNGEERAKGNILERFSAQQFPDLHSELNLSSLELGDSALYFCASIPRQGYTEAFFGQGTRLTVV.

This clone was picked up one time. The chain employs TRBV20-1 and TRBJ2-7; possibly TRBD1 for D (6 bases). Trimming cost V 6 bases and J 4 bases, with 13 bases left between them. Germline V gene sequence: CDR1 DFQATT, CDR2 SNEGSKA (reference sequence). The CDR3 runs 12 residues. The CDR3 sequence: CSAPGAGYEQYF. Written as DNA, the CDR3 is TGCAGTGCCCCAGGGGCGGGTTACGAGCAGTACTTC.

Many counts were recorded for this clone. The chain employs TRBV14 and TRBJ1-1; D is undetermined. The CDR3 consists of 16 residues. Germline CDR1 is SGHDN and CDR2 is FVKESK. The V end lost 5 bases, the J end lost 6 bases, and 22 bases lay between the germline ends. The CDR3, as DNA: TGTGCCAGCAGCAACCTACACAGCCCTAATAACGCTGAAGCTTTCTTT. Its protein product is CASSNLHSPNNAEAFF. The variable domain in full, with the rest retrieved from reference TRBV14 and TRBJ1-1, is EAGVTQFPSHSVIEKGQTVTLRCDPISGHDNLYWYRRVMGKEIKFLLHFVKESKQDESGMPNNRFLAERTGGTYSTLKVQPAELEDSGVYFCASSNLHSPNNAEAFFGQGTRLTVV.

This clone was observed at least ten times. The genes are TRBV20-1 and TRBJ2-3; no definite D call. Trimming took 6 bases from V and 2 from J, leaving 12 bases between them. Germline loops: CDR1 DFQATT, CDR2 SNEGSKA (reference sequence). This CDR3 is 13 amino acids long. This CDR3 reads CSARPDHTDTQYF. The DNA of the CDR3 is TGCAGTGCCCGTCCCGACCACACAGATACGCAGTATTTT.

This clone appeared many times. The V and J genes are TRBV19 and TRBJ1-4; the match to TRBD1 covers 7 bases. From germline, CDR1 is LNHDA and CDR2 SQIVND (reference sequence). Trimming cost V 8 bases and J 4 bases; bases outside gene matches: 4. The CDR3 runs 13 residues. The CDR3 DNA is TGTGCCAGTTACGACAGGGTTAATGAAAAACTGTTTTTT. Encoded protein: CASYDRVNEKLFF.